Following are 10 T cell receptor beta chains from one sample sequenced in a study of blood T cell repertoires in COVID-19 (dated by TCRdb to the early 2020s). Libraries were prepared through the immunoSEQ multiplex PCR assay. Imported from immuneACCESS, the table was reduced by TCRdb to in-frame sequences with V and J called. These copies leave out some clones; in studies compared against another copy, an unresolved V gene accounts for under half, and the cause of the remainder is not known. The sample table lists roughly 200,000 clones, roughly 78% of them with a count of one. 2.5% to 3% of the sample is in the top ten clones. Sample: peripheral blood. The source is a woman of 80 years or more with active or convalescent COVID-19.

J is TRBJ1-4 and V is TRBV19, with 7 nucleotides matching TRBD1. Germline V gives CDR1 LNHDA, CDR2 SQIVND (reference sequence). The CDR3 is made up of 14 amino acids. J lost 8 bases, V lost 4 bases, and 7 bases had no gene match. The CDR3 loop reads CASSTSTGYEKLFF. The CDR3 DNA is TGTGCCAGTAGTACCTCGACAGGGTACGAAAAACTGTTTTTT.

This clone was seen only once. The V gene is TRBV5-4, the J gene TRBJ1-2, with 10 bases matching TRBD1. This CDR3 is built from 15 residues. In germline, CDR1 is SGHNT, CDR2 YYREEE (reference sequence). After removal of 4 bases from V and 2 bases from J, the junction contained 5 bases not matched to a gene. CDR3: CASSRGTGENYGYTF. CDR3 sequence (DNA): TGTGCCAGCAGCCGAGGGACAGGGGAAAACTATGGCTACACCTTC.

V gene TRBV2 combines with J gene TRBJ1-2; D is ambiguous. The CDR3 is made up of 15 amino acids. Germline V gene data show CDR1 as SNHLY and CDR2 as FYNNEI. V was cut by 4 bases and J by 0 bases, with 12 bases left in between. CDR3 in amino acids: CASSARVGANYGYTF. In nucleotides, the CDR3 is TGTGCCAGCAGTGCCCGGGTTGGAGCTAACTATGGCTACACCTTC.

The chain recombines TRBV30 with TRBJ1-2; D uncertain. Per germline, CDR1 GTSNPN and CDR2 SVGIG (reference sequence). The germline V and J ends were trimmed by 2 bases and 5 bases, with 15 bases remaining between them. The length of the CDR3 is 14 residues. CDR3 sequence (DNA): TGTGCCTGGAGTCCCCCCTCGGTCGGGTATGGCTACACCTTC. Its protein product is CAWSPPSVGYGYTF.

The chain's CDR3 is CASSLGGNNYGYTF. In DNA, the CDR3 is TGTGCCAGCAGCTTAGGTGGCAATAACTATGGCTACACCTTC. V usage is TRBV7-9 and J usage is TRBJ1-2; D not certain. Trimming stripped 1 base from V and 1 base from J, with 7 bases between. Looked up from germline, CDR1 is SEHNR and CDR2 is FQNEAQ (reference sequence). This CDR3 contains 14 residues.

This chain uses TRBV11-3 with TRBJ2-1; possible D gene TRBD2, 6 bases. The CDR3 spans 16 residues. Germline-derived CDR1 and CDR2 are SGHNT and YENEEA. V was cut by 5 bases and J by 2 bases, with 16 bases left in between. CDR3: CASSPGRGWPYNEQFF. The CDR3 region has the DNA TGTGCCAGCAGCCCAGGGCGGGGCTGGCCCTACAATGAGCAGTTCTTC.

The CDR3 DNA reads TGTGCCAGCAGCCAAGGTCACGGGGGAGACACTGAAGCTTTCTTT. This sequence encodes CASSQGHGGDTEAFF. The genes are TRBV3-1 (or the pseudogene TRBV3-2) and TRBJ1-1; TRBD1 might be the D (5 bases). Germline V gene lookup returns CDR1 LGHDT and CDR2 YNNKEL (reference sequence). V lost 1 base to trimming and J lost 3 bases, with 12 bases between them. The CDR3 contains 15 residues.

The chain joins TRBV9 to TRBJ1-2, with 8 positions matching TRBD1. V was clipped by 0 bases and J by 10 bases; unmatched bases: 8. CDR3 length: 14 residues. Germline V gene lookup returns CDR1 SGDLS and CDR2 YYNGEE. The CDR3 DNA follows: TGTGCCAGCAGCGTAGCTGGGACAGGCCTTCACTACACCTTC. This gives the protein CASSVAGTGLHYTF.

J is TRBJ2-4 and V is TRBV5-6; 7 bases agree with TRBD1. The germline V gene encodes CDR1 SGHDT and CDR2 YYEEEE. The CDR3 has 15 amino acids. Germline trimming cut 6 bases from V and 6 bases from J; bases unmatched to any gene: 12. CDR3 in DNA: TGTGCCAGCACCTTCGGCAGAGCAGGGGGAAACATTCAGTACTTC. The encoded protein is CASTFGRAGGNIQYF.

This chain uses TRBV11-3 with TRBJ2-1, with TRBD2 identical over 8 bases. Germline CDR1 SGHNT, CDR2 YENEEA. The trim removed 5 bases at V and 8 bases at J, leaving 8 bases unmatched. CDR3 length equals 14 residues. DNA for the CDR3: TGTGCCAGCAGCCACGGGGGGGCGGGGTATGAGCAGTTCTTC. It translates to CASSHGGAGYEQFF.